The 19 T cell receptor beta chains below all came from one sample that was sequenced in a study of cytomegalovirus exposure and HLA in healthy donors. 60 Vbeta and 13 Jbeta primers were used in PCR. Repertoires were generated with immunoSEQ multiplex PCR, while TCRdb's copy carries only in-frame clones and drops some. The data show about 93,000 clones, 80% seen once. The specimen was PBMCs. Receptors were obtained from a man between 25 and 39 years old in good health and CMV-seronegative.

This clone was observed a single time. CDR3 loop: CASIAGSETQYF. Here the CDR3 DNA reads TGTGCCAGCATCGCGGGTTCGGAGACCCAGTACTTC. The chain is built from TRBV2 and TRBJ2-5; D is perhaps TRBD2 (5 bases). The ends were cut back, 7 bases at V and 5 bases at J, with 11 bases in the middle. This CDR3 contains 12 residues. Germline lookup yields CDR1 SNHLY and CDR2 FYNNEI.

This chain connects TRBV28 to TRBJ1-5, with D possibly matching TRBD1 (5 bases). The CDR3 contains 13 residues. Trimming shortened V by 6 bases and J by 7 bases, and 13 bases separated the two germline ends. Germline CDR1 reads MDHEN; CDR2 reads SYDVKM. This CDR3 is CASSQGRKQPQHF. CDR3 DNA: TGTGCCAGCAGCCAGGGTCGGAAGCAGCCCCAGCATTTT.

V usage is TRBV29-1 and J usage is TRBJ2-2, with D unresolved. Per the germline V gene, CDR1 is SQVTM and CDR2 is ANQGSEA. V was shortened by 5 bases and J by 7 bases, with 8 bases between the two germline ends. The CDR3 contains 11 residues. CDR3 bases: TGCAGCGTTAAATACGGCGGGGAGCTGTTTTTT. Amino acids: CSVKYGGELFF.

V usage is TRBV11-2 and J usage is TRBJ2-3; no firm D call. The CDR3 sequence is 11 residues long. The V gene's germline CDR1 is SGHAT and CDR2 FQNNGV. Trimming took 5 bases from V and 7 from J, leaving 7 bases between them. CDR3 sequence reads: CASSPGNTQYF. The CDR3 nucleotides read TGTGCCAGCAGCCCAGGAAATACGCAGTATTTT.

The CDR3 protein is CASSQWDRGHYEQYF. The CDR3 DNA is TGTGCCAGCAGCCAATGGGACAGGGGCCACTACGAGCAGTACTTC. The chain combines TRBV14 with TRBJ2-7; 10 positions match TRBD1. The germline CDR1 and CDR2 sequences are SGHDN and FVKESK. The CDR3 is 15 residues long. Unmatched junction bases numbered 4, after V lost 2 bases and J lost 3 bases.

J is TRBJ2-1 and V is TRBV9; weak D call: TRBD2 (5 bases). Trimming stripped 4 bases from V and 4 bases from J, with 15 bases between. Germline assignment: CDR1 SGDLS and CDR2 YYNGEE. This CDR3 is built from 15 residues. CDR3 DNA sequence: TGTGCCAGCAGCCATTATGGACGGACTTACAATGAGCAGTTCTTC. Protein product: CASSHYGRTYNEQFF. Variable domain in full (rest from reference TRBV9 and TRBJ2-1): DSGVTQTPKHLITATGQRVTLRCSPRSGDLSVYWYQQSLDQGLQFLIQYYNGEERAKGNILERFSAQQFPDLHSELNLSSLELGDSALYFCASSHYGRTYNEQFFGPGTRLTVL.

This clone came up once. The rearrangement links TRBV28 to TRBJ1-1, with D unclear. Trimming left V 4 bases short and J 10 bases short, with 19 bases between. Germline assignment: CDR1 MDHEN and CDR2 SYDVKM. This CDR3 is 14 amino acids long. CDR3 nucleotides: TGTGCCAGCAGTTCCCTAGCGGGTACTGGTGGAGCTTTCTTT. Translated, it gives CASSSLAGTGGAFF. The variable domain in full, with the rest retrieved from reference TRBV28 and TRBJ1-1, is DVKVTQSSRYLVKRTGEKVFLECVQDMDHENMFWYRQDPGLGLRLIYFSYDVKMKEKGDIPEGYSVSREKKERFSLILESASTNQTSMYLCASSSLAGTGGAFFGQGTRLTVV.

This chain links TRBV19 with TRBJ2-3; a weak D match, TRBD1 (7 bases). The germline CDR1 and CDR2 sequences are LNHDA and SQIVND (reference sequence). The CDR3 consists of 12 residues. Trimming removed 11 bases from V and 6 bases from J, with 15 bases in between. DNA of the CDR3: TGTGCCCTCCAGGGGGGCCCCGATACGCAGTATTTT. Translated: CALQGGPDTQYF.

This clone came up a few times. CDR3 coding DNA: TGTGCCAGCAGCTTTACTAGCGGGGGGCGGGATGATACGCAGTATTTT. The encoded protein is CASSFTSGGRDDTQYF. The chain recombines TRBV7-3 with TRBJ2-3; 12 positions agree with TRBD2. The CDR3 covers 16 residues. V was pared by 3 bases and J by 6 bases, with 7 bases of the junction left unmatched. Germline V lookup: CDR1 SGHTA, CDR2 FQGTGA.

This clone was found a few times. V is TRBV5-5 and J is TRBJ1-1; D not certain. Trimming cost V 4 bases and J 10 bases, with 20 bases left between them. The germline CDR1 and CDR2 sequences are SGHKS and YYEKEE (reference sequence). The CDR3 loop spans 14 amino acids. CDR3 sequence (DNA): TGTGCCAGCAGCCCGGGCCTACGGTTGGGAGTAGCTTTCTTT. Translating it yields CASSPGLRLGVAFF.

CDR3 sequence reads: CASSFRLGGNEQFF. The CDR3 nucleotides are TGTGCCAGCAGCTTCCGGCTCGGGGGCAATGAGCAGTTCTTC. The rearrangement joins TRBV7-2 to TRBJ2-1, with a possible D match to TRBD2 (6 bases). V lost 3 bases, J lost 6 bases, and 12 bases lay in between. Germline V CDR1 and CDR2: SGHTA, FQGNSA. This CDR3 comprises 14 residues.

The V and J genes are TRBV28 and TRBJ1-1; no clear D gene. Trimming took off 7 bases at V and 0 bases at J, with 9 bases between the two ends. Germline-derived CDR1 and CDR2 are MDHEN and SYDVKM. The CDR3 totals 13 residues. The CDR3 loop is CASTPSMNTEAFF. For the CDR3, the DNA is TGTGCCAGCACCCCAAGCATGAACACTGAAGCTTTCTTT.

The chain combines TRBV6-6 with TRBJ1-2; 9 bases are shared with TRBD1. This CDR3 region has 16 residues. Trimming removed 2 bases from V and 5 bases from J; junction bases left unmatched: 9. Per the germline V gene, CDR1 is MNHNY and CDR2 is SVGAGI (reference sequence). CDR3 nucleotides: TGTGCCAGCAGTTACACGGAGACAGGGGGAAAGTATGGCTACACCTTC. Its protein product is CASSYTETGGKYGYTF.

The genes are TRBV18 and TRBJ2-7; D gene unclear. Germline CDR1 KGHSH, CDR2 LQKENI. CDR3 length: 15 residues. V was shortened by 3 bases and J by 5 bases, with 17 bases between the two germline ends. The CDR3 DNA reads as TGTGCCAGCTCACCTCCGATCAGTAAGATCCACGAGCAGTACTTC. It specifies CASSPPISKIHEQYF.

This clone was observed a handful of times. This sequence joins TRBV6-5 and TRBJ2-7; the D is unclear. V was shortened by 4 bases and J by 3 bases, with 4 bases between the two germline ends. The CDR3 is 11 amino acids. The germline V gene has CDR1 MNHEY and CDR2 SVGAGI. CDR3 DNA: TGTGCCAGCAGTTCCCTCTACGAGCAGTACTTC. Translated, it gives CASSSLYEQYF.

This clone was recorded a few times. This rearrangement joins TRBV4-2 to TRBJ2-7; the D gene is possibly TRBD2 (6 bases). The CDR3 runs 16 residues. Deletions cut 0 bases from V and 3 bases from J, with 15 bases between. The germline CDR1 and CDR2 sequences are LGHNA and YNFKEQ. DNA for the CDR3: TGTGCCAGCAGCCAAGATCAGGGCCTAGCGCACTACGAGCAGTACTTC. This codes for CASSQDQGLAHYEQYF.

CDR3 DNA: TGTGCTAGTGGTTTGCAGGGGAACACTGAAGCTTTCTTT. Protein product: CASGLQGNTEAFF. V gene TRBV12-5 combines with J gene TRBJ1-1, with a possible D match to TRBD1 (5 bases). The germline CDR1 and CDR2 sequences are LGHNT and FRNRAP. Trimming removed 2 bases at V and 1 base at J, with 5 bases between. The CDR3 spans 13 residues.

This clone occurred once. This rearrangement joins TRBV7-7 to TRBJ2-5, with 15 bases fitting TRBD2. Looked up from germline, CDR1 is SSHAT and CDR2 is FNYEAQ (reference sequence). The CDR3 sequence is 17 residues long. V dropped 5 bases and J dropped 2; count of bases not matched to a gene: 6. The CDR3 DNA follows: TGTGCCAGCAGCCTCCGGACTAGCGGGAGGGCTCAAGAGACCCAGTACTTC. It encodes CASSLRTSGRAQETQYF.

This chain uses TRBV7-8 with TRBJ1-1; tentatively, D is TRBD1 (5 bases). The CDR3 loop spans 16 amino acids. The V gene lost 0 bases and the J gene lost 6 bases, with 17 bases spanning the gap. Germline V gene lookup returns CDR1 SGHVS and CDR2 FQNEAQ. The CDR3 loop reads CASSLAPWGGRAEAFF. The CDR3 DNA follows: TGTGCCAGCAGCTTAGCTCCATGGGGGGGTAGGGCTGAAGCTTTCTTT. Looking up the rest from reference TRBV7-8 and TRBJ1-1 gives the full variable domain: GAGVSQSPRYKVAKRGQDVALRCDPISGHVSLFWYQQALGQGPEFLTYFQNEAQLDKSGLPSDRFFAERPEGSVSTLKIQRTQQEDSAVYLCASSLAPWGGRAEAFFGQGTRLTVV.